The 32 T cell receptor beta chains reported below all come from one sample, sequenced in a study of shared clonotypes between healthy human individuals. Assay: immunoSEQ multiplex PCR; the TCRdb copy retains only in-frame clones and omits some. The repertoire includes about 480,000 clones, 79% of them detected once, and over 10% sits in the top ten. The specimen was PBMCs. The source is a middle-aged woman in good health. Some clones in this sample may be carry-over from other donors' samples.

CDR3 in DNA: TGTGCCAGCAGTTTATGGACTAGCGGGAGATCAGGGACGCAGTATTTT. This codes for CASSLWTSGRSGTQYF. The V gene is TRBV28, the J gene TRBJ2-3; 12 positions agree with TRBD2. The J segment lost 9 bases and the V segment lost 0 bases, leaving 7 bases of the junction unmatched. The germline gives CDR1 MDHEN, CDR2 SYDVKM. This CDR3 region has 16 residues.

This clone appeared a single time. V and J are TRBV30 and TRBJ2-7, with 7 bases fitting TRBD2. The CDR3 has 19 residues. The germline V gene encodes CDR1 GTSNPN and CDR2 SVGIG (reference sequence). The V segment lost 5 bases and the J segment 1 base; nucleotides outside the gene matches: 23. The CDR3 nucleotides are TGTGCCTGGGCAGACTTTGAGGCGGGGAGGGGTTCGAGGTCCTACGAGCAGTACTTC. Its translation is CAWADFEAGRGSRSYEQYF.

The chain employs TRBV7-9 and TRBJ1-4, with D possibly matching TRBD1 (5 bases). Germline CDR1 reads SEHNR; CDR2 reads FQNEAQ (reference sequence). The CDR3 consists of 15 residues. Trimming removed 5 bases at V and 5 bases at J, with 15 bases between. CDR3 residues: CASSPGGARNEKLFF. The CDR3 DNA sequence: TGTGCCAGCAGCCCTGGTGGGGCGCGGAATGAAAAACTGTTTTTT.

This clone was counted only a few times. The genes are TRBV28 and TRBJ1-2; D unclear. Trimming stripped 6 bases from V and 0 bases from J, with 11 bases between. CDR3 length: 14 residues. Germline values: CDR1 MDHEN, CDR2 SYDVKM. In nucleotides, the CDR3 is TGTGCCAGCAGCCTGATAGGCGCTAACTATGGCTACACCTTC. Translated, it gives CASSLIGANYGYTF.

The V call is TRBV5-4, the J call TRBJ2-3; D uncertain. The CDR3 is made up of 13 amino acids. V lost 0 bases, J lost 6 bases, and 8 bases lay in between. Germline loops: CDR1 SGHNT, CDR2 YYREEE (reference sequence). CDR3 coding DNA: TGTGCCAGCAGCTTGGATGTCACTGATACGCAGTATTTT. Protein product: CASSLDVTDTQYF.

This chain links TRBV11-3 with TRBJ2-2, with 9 bases fitting TRBD1. CDR3 length equals 15 residues. The V segment lost 8 bases and the J segment 7 bases; nucleotides outside the gene matches: 11. Germline CDR1 is SGHNT and CDR2 is YENEEA. The CDR3 region is CASSIGTGGFGELFF. The CDR3 region has the DNA TGTGCCAGCTCTATTGGAACAGGGGGCTTCGGGGAGCTGTTTTTT.

The rearrangement uses TRBV6-1 and TRBJ2-7, with D possibly being TRBD1 or TRBD2 (5 bases each). The germline V gene encodes CDR1 MNHNS and CDR2 SASEGT. Trimming removed 4 bases at V and 3 bases at J, with 13 bases between. The CDR3 has 14 amino acids. Here the CDR3 reads CASSGGSLVYEQYF. The CDR3 DNA reads TGTGCCAGCAGTGGGGGGTCACTAGTCTACGAGCAGTACTTC.

The chain carries TRBV4-1 and TRBJ2-3; maybe TRBD2 (5 bases). Germline assignment: CDR1 MGHRA and CDR2 YSYEKL. The CDR3 is 15 amino acids. Trimming shortened V by 1 base and J by 5 bases, and 13 bases separated the two germline ends. CDR3 loop: CASSQGPGRGDTQYF. CDR3 nucleotide sequence: TGCGCCAGCAGCCAAGGACCGGGTCGGGGAGATACGCAGTATTTT.

In regard to this clone: A far larger clone is one nucleotide away, so this likely arose from a read error. The V gene is TRBV5-6, the J gene TRBJ2-6; 8 nucleotides line up with TRBD1. The CDR3 loop spans 19 amino acids. The germline gives CDR1 SGHDT, CDR2 YYEEEE. The CDR3 loop reads CASSLADRGWVSGANVLAF. The CDR3 coding sequence is TGTGCCAGCAGCTTGGCCGACAGGGGTTGGGTCTCTGGGGCCAACGTCCTGGCTTTC.

The chain uses TRBV7-2 and TRBJ2-1; D perhaps matches TRBD1 (6 bases). The CDR3 totals 13 residues. The V end was cut by 7 bases, the J end by 2 bases, with 9 bases between. Per the germline V gene, CDR1 is SGHTA and CDR2 is FQGNSA. CDR3 DNA: TGTGCCAGCACCACAGGGACCTACAATGAGCAGTTCTTC. This gives the protein CASTTGTYNEQFF.

The chain is built from TRBV11-3 and TRBJ2-1; 7 nucleotides line up with TRBD2. The V gene end was trimmed by 1 base and the J gene end by 5 bases; junction bases not matched to a gene: 8. The germline gives CDR1 SGHNT, CDR2 YENEEA. The length of the CDR3 is 16 residues. The CDR3 DNA reads as TGTGCCAGCAGCTTAGGTACTAGCGCCTCGAACAATGAGCAGTTCTTC. Its translation: CASSLGTSASNNEQFF.

This chain connects TRBV6-1 to TRBJ2-7; tentative D call: TRBD2 (5 bases). This CDR3 region has 13 residues. Trimming pared 7 bases from V and 3 bases from J, leaving 13 bases between. Germline V gene data show CDR1 as MNHNS and CDR2 as SASEGT. CDR3 protein: CASIQGGYYEQYF. The CDR3 DNA follows: TGTGCCAGCATCCAAGGAGGATACTACGAGCAGTACTTC.

A few counts support this clone. The chain uses TRBV10-3 and TRBJ2-2, with 13 positions matching TRBD2. V lost 5 bases to trimming and J lost 6 bases; unmatched junction nucleotides: 6. The CDR3 is made up of 16 amino acids. Germline V lookup: CDR1 ENHRY, CDR2 SYGVKD. The CDR3 reads CAISHGLAGVSGELFF. In nucleotides, the CDR3 is TGTGCCATCAGTCACGGACTAGCGGGAGTTTCCGGGGAGCTGTTTTTT.

V and J are TRBV7-6 and TRBJ2-1; 7 nucleotides match TRBD1. The trim removed 5 bases at V and 0 bases at J, leaving 10 bases unmatched. Germline V gene data show CDR1 as SGHVS and CDR2 as FNYEAQ. There are 17 residues in the CDR3. The CDR3 coding sequence is TGTGCCAGCAGCGCGCGACAGGGCCCAAGCTCCTACAATGAGCAGTTCTTC. Its translation: CASSARQGPSSYNEQFF. Full variable domain (missing parts from reference TRBV7-6 and TRBJ2-1): GAGVSQSPRYKVTKRGQDVALRCDPISGHVSLYWYRQALGQGPEFLTYFNYEAQQDKSGLPNDRFSAERPEGSISTLTIQRTEQRDSAMYRCASSARQGPSSYNEQFFGPGTRLTVL.

The rearrangement uses TRBV5-1 and TRBJ2-3; maybe TRBD2 (6 bases). The CDR3 sequence is 15 residues long. Germline V gene lookup returns CDR1 SGHRS and CDR2 YFSETQ. The germline V and J ends were trimmed by 0 bases and 3 bases, with 11 bases remaining between them. The CDR3 here is CASSLALEGTDTQYF. Here the CDR3 DNA reads TGCGCCAGCAGCTTGGCCTTGGAGGGGACAGATACGCAGTATTTT.

The rearrangement uses TRBV11-2 and TRBJ2-3; D is perhaps TRBD2 (6 bases). The V and J ends lost 4 bases and 6 bases respectively, with 11 bases between them. Germline lookup yields CDR1 SGHAT and CDR2 FQNNGV. CDR3 length: 13 amino acids. The CDR3 region is CASSSGLFDTQYF. CDR3 bases: TGTGCCAGCAGCTCGGGACTCTTCGATACGCAGTATTTT.

A single count supports this clone. The chain links TRBV27 to TRBJ1-5; 8 bases fit TRBD1. The CDR3 covers 15 residues. Germline CDR1 and CDR2: MNHEY and SMNVEV (reference sequence). The trim removed 5 bases at V and 2 bases at J, leaving 5 bases unmatched. CDR3 nucleotides: TGTGCCAGCAGTGCCGACAGGGGAGGCAATCAGCCCCAGCATTTT. It encodes CASSADRGGNQPQHF.

The chain carries TRBV11-2 and TRBJ2-3; 12 bases line up with TRBD2. V shed 7 bases and J 4 bases; nucleotides not matched to a gene: 15. Germline V gene data show CDR1 as SGHAT and CDR2 as FQNNGV. The length of the CDR3 is 18 residues. The CDR3: CASTPGLAGRGGADTQYF. The CDR3 DNA sequence: TGTGCCAGCACCCCGGGACTAGCGGGCCGCGGGGGGGCAGATACGCAGTATTTT.

This chain joins TRBV27 and TRBJ2-7; TRBD1 matches at 7 bases. The V gene end was trimmed by 6 bases and the J gene end by 6 bases; junction bases not matched to a gene: 14. CDR3 length: 15 residues. Per germline, CDR1 MNHEY and CDR2 SMNVEV (reference sequence). CDR3 coding DNA: TGTGCCAGCAGACCCGGGACAGCCCTTCCTATCGAGCAGTACTTC. Translation: CASRPGTALPIEQYF.

Comments on this clone: The identical CDR3 is also encoded by other nucleotide sequences in the sample. This chain uses TRBV11-3 with TRBJ2-1; tentatively, D is TRBD1 (6 bases). Per germline, CDR1 SGHNT and CDR2 YENEEA. The CDR3 extends over 13 amino acids. V was shortened by 1 base and J by 7 bases, with 8 bases between the two germline ends. Here the CDR3 reads CASSLGGTNEQFF. In nucleotides, the CDR3 is TGTGCCAGCAGCTTAGGAGGGACAAATGAGCAGTTCTTC.

The CDR3, as DNA: TGTGCCAGCAGCCCCGCGGGGGGTGACGGGACGCAGTATTTT. Amino acid sequence: CASSPAGGDGTQYF. The chain employs TRBV4-2 and TRBJ2-3; 8 positions match TRBD2. Germline trimming cut 4 bases from V and 9 bases from J; bases unmatched to any gene: 9. Germline V gives CDR1 LGHNA, CDR2 YNFKEQ. CDR3 length equals 14 residues.

V is TRBV11-3 and J is TRBJ2-7; unclear D gene. CDR1 SGHNT and CDR2 YENEEA come from the germline V gene. CDR3 length: 12 amino acids. V gave up 6 bases and J gave up 6 bases, with 12 bases separating them. The CDR3 loop is CASSTLSGEQYF. In DNA form, the CDR3 reads TGTGCCAGCAGTACCTTGTCCGGCGAGCAGTACTTC. The full variable domain, its missing parts supplied by reference TRBV11-3 and TRBJ2-7, is EAGVVQSPRYKIIEKKQPVAFWCNPISGHNTLYWYLQNLGQGPELLIRYENEEAVDDSQLPKDRFSAERLKGVDSTLKIQPAELGDSAVYLCASSTLSGEQYFGPGTRLTVT.

This clone has at least ten counts. The V gene is TRBV19, the J gene TRBJ1-2, with 8 bases aligning to TRBD1. Germline V gives CDR1 LNHDA, CDR2 SQIVND (reference sequence). Unmatched junction bases numbered 4, after V lost 4 bases and J lost 0 bases. This CDR3 spans 15 amino acids. Here the CDR3 reads CASSRGQATNYGYTF. The CDR3 region has the DNA TGTGCCAGTAGTAGGGGACAGGCAACTAACTATGGCTACACCTTC.

CDR3 coding DNA: TGTGCCAGCAGTGGAGGGACAGTCACTGAAGCTTTCTTT. Protein: CASSGGTVTEAFF. The rearrangement joins TRBV6-5 to TRBJ1-1, with 7 positions matching TRBD1. This CDR3 contains 13 residues. With V trimmed by 5 bases and J by 4 bases, 4 bases remained unmatched. CDR1 and CDR2 from the germline V gene are MNHEY and SVGAGI.

The chain couples TRBV2 to TRBJ1-1; D perhaps matches TRBD1 (5 bases). The CDR3 length is 11 residues. The germline V and J ends were trimmed by 8 bases and 4 bases, with 8 bases remaining between them. Germline CDR1 is SNHLY and CDR2 is FYNNEI. The CDR3 reads CASSDSTEAFF. DNA for the CDR3: TGTGCCAGCTCTGACAGCACTGAAGCTTTCTTT.

V gene TRBV5-4 combines with J gene TRBJ2-1, with a possible D match to TRBD1 (5 bases). The CDR3 extends over 12 amino acids. Per germline, CDR1 SGHNT and CDR2 YYREEE (reference sequence). V shed 10 bases and J shed 7 bases, with 15 bases lying between them. In DNA form, the CDR3 reads TGTGCCGGAAGCCGCAGGGATAATGAGCAGTTCTTC. As protein: CAGSRRDNEQFF. The whole variable domain, filled in from reference TRBV5-4 and TRBJ2-1, reads ETGVTQSPTHLIKTRGQQVTLRCSSQSGHNTVSWYQQALGQGPQFIFQYYREEENGRGNFPPRFSGLQFPNYSSELNVNALELDDSALYLCAGSRRDNEQFFGPGTRLTVL.

The V gene is TRBV7-8, the J gene TRBJ2-2; possible D gene TRBD1, 6 bases. V lost 5 bases and J 2 bases, leaving 15 bases between the germline ends. The length of the CDR3 is 16 residues. Germline CDR1 and CDR2: SGHVS and FQNEAQ. For the CDR3, the DNA is TGTGCCAGCAGCGGGGCCGGGACAACCAACACCGGGGAGCTGTTTTTT. This translates into CASSGAGTTNTGELFF.

Points on this clone: Distinct nucleotide sequences in the sample also encode this CDR3. The chain is built from TRBV27 and TRBJ2-1; 11 bases agree with TRBD2. V trimming: 2 bases; J trimming: 6 bases; junction bases outside the gene matches: 3. This CDR3 contains 15 residues. Germline V gives CDR1 MNHEY, CDR2 SMNVEV (reference sequence). CDR3 loop: CASSLGTSGSNEQFF. The CDR3 DNA is TGTGCCAGCAGTTTAGGAACTAGCGGGAGCAATGAGCAGTTCTTC.

The chain joins TRBV6-5 to TRBJ2-3; 14 bases are a match to TRBD2. After removal of 2 bases from V and 6 bases from J, the junction contained 4 bases not matched to a gene. From germline, CDR1 is MNHEY and CDR2 SVGAGI. CDR3 length equals 16 residues. The CDR3 loop reads CASSYPRLAGGDTQYF. The DNA for the CDR3 is TGTGCCAGCAGTTACCCGCGACTAGCGGGAGGGGATACGCAGTATTTT.

This sequence joins TRBV6-4 and TRBJ2-1; D possibly corresponds to TRBD2 (6 bases). Germline V CDR1 and CDR2: MRHNA, SNTAGT. The V gene lost 0 bases and the J gene lost 0 bases, with 9 bases spanning the gap. The CDR3 runs 16 residues. DNA for the CDR3: TGTGCCAGCAGTGACTCTGGGACTGCCTCCTACAATGAGCAGTTCTTC. It encodes CASSDSGTASYNEQFF.

This clone was seen a handful of times. Here the CDR3 reads CASSKGQDLGGYTF. The CDR3, as DNA: TGTGCCAGCTCAAAGGGACAGGACCTCGGTGGCTACACCTTC. The chain is built from TRBV18 and TRBJ1-2; 8 bases are shared with TRBD1. The CDR3 length is 14 residues. The germline CDR1 and CDR2 sequences are KGHSH and LQKENI. The junction had 9 bases not matched to a gene; V was cut back by 5 bases and J by 7 bases.

V and J are TRBV6-1 and TRBJ2-5, with 15 positions matching TRBD2. V lost 3 bases and J lost 4; bases outside the gene matches: 3. CDR3 length equals 16 residues. The germline gives CDR1 MNHNS, CDR2 SASEGT. CDR3 residues: CASSDTGLAGGETQYF. The CDR3 DNA is TGTGCCAGCAGTGATACGGGACTAGCGGGAGGAGAGACCCAGTACTTC.